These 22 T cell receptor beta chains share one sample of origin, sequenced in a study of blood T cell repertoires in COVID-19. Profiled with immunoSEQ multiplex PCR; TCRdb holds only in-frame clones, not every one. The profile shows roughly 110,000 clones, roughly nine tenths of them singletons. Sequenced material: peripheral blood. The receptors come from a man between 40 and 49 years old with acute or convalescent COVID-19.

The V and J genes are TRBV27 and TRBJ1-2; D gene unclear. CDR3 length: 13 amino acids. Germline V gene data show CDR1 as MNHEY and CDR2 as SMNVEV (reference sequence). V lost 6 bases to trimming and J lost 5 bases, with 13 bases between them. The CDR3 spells CASRPPGSYGYTF. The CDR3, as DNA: TGTGCCAGCAGGCCCCCCGGGAGTTATGGCTACACCTTC.

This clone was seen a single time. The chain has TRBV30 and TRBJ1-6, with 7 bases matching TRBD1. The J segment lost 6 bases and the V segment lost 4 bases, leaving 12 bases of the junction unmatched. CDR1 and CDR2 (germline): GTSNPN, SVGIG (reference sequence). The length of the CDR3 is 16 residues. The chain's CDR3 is CAWTKAGTVRNSPLHF. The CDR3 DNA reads TGTGCCTGGACTAAAGCCGGGACAGTACGTAATTCACCCCTCCACTTT.

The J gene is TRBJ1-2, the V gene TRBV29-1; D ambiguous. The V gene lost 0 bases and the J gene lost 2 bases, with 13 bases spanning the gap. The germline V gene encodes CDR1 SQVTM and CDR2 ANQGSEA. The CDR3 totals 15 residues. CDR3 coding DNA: TGCAGCGTTGAAGAAGAGGCCGGGAGGAACTATGGCTACACCTTC. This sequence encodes CSVEEEAGRNYGYTF.

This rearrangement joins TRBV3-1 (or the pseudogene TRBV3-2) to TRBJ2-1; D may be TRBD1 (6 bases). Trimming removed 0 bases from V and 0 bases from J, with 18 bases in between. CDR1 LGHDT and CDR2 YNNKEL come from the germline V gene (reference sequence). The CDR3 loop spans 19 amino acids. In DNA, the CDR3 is TGTGCCAGCAGCCAAGAATATGATTGGGGGCCAAGCTCCTACAATGAGCAGTTCTTC. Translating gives CASSQEYDWGPSSYNEQFF.

The CDR3 spells CASSLGQGRGLNEKLFF. The CDR3 nucleotides read TGTGCCAGCAGCTTGGGACAGGGAAGAGGTCTAAATGAAAAACTGTTTTTT. The chain recombines TRBV7-9 with TRBJ1-4; 9 bases map to TRBD1. Germline loops: CDR1 SEHNR, CDR2 FQNEAQ (reference sequence). V dropped 3 bases and J dropped 5; count of bases not matched to a gene: 10. This CDR3 has 17 residues.

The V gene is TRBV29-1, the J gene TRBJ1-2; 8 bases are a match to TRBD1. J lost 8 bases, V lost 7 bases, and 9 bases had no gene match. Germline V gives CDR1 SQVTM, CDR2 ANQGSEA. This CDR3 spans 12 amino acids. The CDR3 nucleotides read TGCAGCGCTGATACAGGGGGTGGGGGCTACACCTTC. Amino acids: CSADTGGGGYTF. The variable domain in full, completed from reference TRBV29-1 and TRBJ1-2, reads SAVISQKPSRDICQRGTSLTIQCQVDSQVTMMFWYRQQPGQSLTLIATANQGSEATYESGFVIDKFPISRPNLTFSTLTVSNMSPEDSSIYLCSADTGGGGYTFGSGTRLTVV.

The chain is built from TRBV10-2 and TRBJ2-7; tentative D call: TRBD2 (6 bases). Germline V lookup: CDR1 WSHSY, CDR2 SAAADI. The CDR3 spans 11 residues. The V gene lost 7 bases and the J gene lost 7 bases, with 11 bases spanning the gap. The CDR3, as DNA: TGCGCCAGCACCGCCGGGAGTGAGCAGTACTTC. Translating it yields CASTAGSEQYF.

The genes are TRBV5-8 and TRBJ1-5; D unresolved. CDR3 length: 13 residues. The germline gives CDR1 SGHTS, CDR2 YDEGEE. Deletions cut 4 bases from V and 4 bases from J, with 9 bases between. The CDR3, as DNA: TGTGCCAGCAGCCTTGGGCTTAATCAGCCCCAGCATTTT. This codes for CASSLGLNQPQHF.

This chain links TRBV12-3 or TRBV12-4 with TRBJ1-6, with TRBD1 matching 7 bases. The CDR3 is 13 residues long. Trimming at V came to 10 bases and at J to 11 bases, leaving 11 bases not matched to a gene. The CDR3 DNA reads TGTGCCACGTCCCGAGACAGGGTGGCACCCCTCCACTTT. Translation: CATSRDRVAPLHF.

The CDR3 loop is CASSLDSAGNQPQHF. CDR3 DNA sequence: TGTGCCAGCAGCTTGGATTCGGCAGGGAATCAGCCCCAGCATTTT. The chain links TRBV5-8 to TRBJ1-5, with a tentative D call TRBD1 (5 bases). Germline-derived CDR1 and CDR2 are SGHTS and YDEGEE. The CDR3 length is 15 residues. The V end lost 0 bases, the J end lost 4 bases, and 11 bases lay between the germline ends.

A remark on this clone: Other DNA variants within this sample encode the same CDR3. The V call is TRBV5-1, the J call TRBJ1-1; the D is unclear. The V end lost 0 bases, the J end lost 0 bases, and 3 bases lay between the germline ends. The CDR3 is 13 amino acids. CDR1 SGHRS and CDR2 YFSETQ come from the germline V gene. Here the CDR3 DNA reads TGCGCCAGCAGCTTGGCCGTGAACACTGAAGCTTTCTTT. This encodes CASSLAVNTEAFF.

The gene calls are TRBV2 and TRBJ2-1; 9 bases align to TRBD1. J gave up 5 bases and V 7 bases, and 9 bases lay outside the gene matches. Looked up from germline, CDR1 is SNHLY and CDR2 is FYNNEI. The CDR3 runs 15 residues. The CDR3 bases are TGTGCCAGCACCCTTGGACAGGGGACCCACAATGAGCAGTTCTTC. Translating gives CASTLGQGTHNEQFF.

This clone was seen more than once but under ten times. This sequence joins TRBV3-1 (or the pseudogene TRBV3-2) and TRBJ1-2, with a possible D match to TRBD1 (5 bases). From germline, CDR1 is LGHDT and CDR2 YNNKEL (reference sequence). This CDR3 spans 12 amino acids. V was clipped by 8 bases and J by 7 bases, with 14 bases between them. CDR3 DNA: TGTGCCAGCTCCCTCTCGGGGGGTGGCTACACCTTC. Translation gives CASSLSGGGYTF.

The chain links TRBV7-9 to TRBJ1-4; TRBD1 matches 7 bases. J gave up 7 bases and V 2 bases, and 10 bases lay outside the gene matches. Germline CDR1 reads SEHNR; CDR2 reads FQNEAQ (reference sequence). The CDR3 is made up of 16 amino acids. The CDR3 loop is CASSLTTGLGGEKLFF. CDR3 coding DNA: TGTGCCAGCAGCTTAACGACAGGGTTGGGCGGTGAAAAACTGTTTTTT.

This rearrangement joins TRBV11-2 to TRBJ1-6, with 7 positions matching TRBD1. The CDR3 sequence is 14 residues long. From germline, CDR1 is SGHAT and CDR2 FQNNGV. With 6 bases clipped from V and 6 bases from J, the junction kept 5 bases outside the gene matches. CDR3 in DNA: TGTGCCAGCAGGCCGGGACAGTCTAATTCACCCCTCCACTTT. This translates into CASRPGQSNSPLHF.

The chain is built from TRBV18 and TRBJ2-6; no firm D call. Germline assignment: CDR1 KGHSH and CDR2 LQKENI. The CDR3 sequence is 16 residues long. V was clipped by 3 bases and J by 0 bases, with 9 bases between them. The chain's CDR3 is CASSPAQYSGANVLTF. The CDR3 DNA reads TGTGCCAGCTCACCGGCACAGTACTCTGGGGCCAACGTCCTGACTTTC.

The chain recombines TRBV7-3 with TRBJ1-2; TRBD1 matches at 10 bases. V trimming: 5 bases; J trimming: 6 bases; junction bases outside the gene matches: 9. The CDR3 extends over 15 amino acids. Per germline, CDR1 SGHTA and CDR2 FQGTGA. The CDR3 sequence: CASSLHAGTGDGYTF. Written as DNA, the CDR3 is TGTGCCAGCAGCCTCCACGCCGGGACAGGGGATGGCTACACCTTC.

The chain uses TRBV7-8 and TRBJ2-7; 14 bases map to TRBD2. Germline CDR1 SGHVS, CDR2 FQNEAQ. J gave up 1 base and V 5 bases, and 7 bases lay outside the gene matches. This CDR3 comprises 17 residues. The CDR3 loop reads CASSAGLAGGVSYEQYF. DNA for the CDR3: TGTGCCAGCAGCGCCGGACTAGCGGGAGGAGTATCCTACGAGCAGTACTTC.

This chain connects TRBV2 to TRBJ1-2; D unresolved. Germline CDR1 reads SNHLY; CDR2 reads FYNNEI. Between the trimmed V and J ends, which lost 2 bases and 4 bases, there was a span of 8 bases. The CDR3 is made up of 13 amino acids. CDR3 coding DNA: TGTGCCAGCAGTGAAATACAAAGCTATGGCTACACCTTC. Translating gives CASSEIQSYGYTF. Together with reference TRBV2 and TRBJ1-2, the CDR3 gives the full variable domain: EPEVTQTPSHQVTQMGQEVILRCVPISNHLYFYWYRQILGQKVEFLVSFYNNEISEKSEIFDDQFSVERPDGSNFTLKIRSTKLEDSAMYFCASSEIQSYGYTFGSGTRLTVV.

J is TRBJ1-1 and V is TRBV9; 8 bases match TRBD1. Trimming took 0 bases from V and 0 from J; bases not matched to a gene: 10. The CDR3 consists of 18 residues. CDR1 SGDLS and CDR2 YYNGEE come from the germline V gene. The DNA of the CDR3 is TGTGCCAGCAGCGTAGATTTACAGGGGGGATACATGAACACTGAAGCTTTCTTT. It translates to CASSVDLQGGYMNTEAFF.

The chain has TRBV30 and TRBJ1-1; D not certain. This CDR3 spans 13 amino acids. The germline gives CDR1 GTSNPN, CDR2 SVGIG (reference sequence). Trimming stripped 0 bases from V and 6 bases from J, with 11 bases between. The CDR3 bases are TGTGCCTGGAGTGTACTCGGGATCGCTGAAGCTTTCTTT. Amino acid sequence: CAWSVLGIAEAFF.

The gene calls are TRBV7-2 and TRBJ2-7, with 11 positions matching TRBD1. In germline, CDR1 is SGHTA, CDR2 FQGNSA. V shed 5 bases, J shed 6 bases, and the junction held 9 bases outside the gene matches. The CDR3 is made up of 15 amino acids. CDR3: CASSLGPDRGLEQYF. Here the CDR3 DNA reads TGTGCCAGCAGCCTAGGCCCGGACAGGGGGCTCGAGCAGTACTTC.